This is a list of T cell receptor beta chains from one sample in a study of blood T cell repertoires in COVID-19. The protocol was immunoSEQ multiplex PCR, while the TCRdb copy is restricted to in-frame clones and leaves out a portion. The data show approximately 160,000 clones, about nine tenths seen once. The specimen sequenced was peripheral blood. All receptors come from a man aged 55 to 70 with active or convalescent COVID-19. Both conserved end residues are part of each CDR3. The D gene is left open where the match is weak. Part of the rows lack a size; the others show once, few, many or a class for expanded clones.

abundance: NA
j_gene: TRBJ1-1
d_gene: TRBD1
v_gene: TRBV19
CDR3nt: TGTGCCAGTAGTCCCAGCAAGGGACAGGGTTTTTTCTTT
CDR3aa: CASSPSKGQGFFF

abundance: NA
j_gene: TRBJ2-1
d_gene: TRBD2
v_gene: TRBV29-1
CDR3nt: TGCAGCGTTGAGCCCCGTAGCGGGAGTAATGAGCAGTTCTTC
CDR3aa: CSVEPRSGSNEQFF

abundance: NA
j_gene: TRBJ2-3
d_gene: TRBD1
v_gene: TRBV30
CDR3nt: TGTGCCTGGAGCCACGGACAGGGGAGCACAGATACGCAGTATTTT
CDR3aa: CAWSHGQGSTDTQYF

abundance: once
j_gene: TRBJ1-1
d_gene: NA
v_gene: TRBV10-3
CDR3nt: TGTGCCATCAGTGAGTCCCTAAATACTGAAGCTTTCTTT
CDR3aa: CAISESLNTEAFF

abundance: NA
j_gene: TRBJ1-2
d_gene: NA
v_gene: TRBV2
CDR3nt: TGTGCCAGCATTCATGACAGACCAGGCTACACCTTC
CDR3aa: CASIHDRPGYTF

abundance: NA
j_gene: TRBJ2-1
d_gene: TRBD2
v_gene: TRBV7-7
CDR3nt: TGTGCCAGCAGCTTAGGCCTAGCGGGGTACAATGAGCAGTTCTTC
CDR3aa: CASSLGLAGYNEQFF

abundance: NA
j_gene: TRBJ2-3
d_gene: NA
v_gene: TRBV6-2/TRBV6-3
CDR3nt: TGTGCCAGCAGCAGCGGCCCGGGGGATACGCAGTATTTT
CDR3aa: CASSSGPGDTQYF

abundance: once
j_gene: TRBJ2-5
d_gene: TRBD1
v_gene: TRBV20-1
CDR3nt: TGCAGTGAAGGGACAGGGGGCACCCAGTACTTC
CDR3aa: CSEGTGGTQYF

abundance: NA
j_gene: TRBJ1-2
d_gene: TRBD1
v_gene: TRBV10-3
CDR3nt: TGTGCCATCACCCCCGGACAGGGGAACTATGGCTACACCTTC
CDR3aa: CAITPGQGNYGYTF

abundance: NA
j_gene: TRBJ2-1
d_gene: TRBD2
v_gene: TRBV20-1
CDR3nt: TGCAGTGCTATTGAGCTAGCGGGCTACAATGAGCAGTTCTTC
CDR3aa: CSAIELAGYNEQFF

abundance: once
j_gene: TRBJ1-1
d_gene: NA
v_gene: TRBV6-5
CDR3nt: TGTGCCAGCAGTCCAAGGAGGGAAGCTCTTGAAGCTTTCTTT
CDR3aa: CASSPRREALEAFF

abundance: NA
j_gene: TRBJ1-6
d_gene: TRBD1
v_gene: TRBV4-1
CDR3nt: TGCGCCAGCAGCCTTTTGGACAGGGGGCGATTCTCCTATAATTCACCCCTCCACTTT
CDR3aa: CASSLLDRGRFSYNSPLHF

abundance: once
j_gene: TRBJ2-1
d_gene: TRBD2
v_gene: TRBV28
CDR3nt: TGTGCCAGCAGTCTTCGTCTAGCGGGAGAAAAGGCTGCTAGGTTCTTC
CDR3aa: CASSLRLAGEKAARFF

abundance: NA
j_gene: TRBJ2-4
d_gene: NA
v_gene: TRBV3-1/TRBV3-2
CDR3nt: TGTGCCAGCAGCCCGTCGCCAGGGTCGGTGATTTTAGCCAAAAACATTCAGTACTTC
CDR3aa: CASSPSPGSVILAKNIQYF

abundance: NA
j_gene: TRBJ2-1
d_gene: TRBD1
v_gene: TRBV7-8
CDR3nt: TGTGCCAGCAGCGCCCTGGGACAGGGAGGGAATGAGCAGTTCTTC
CDR3aa: CASSALGQGGNEQFF

abundance: few
j_gene: TRBJ1-6
d_gene: NA
v_gene: TRBV29-1
CDR3nt: TGCAGCGCCTCGGAACAGGGTGGTGAATCACCCCTCCACTTT
CDR3aa: CSASEQGGESPLHF

abundance: NA
j_gene: TRBJ1-2
d_gene: NA
v_gene: TRBV11-3
CDR3nt: TGTGCCAGCAGCTTAGGGCCAGGGGATGGCTACACCTTC
CDR3aa: CASSLGPGDGYTF

abundance: once
j_gene: TRBJ1-5
d_gene: NA
v_gene: TRBV18
CDR3nt: TGTGCCAGCTCACCAACGACTCGAGTATTCGGCAATCAGCCCCAGCATTTT
CDR3aa: CASSPTTRVFGNQPQHF

abundance: NA
j_gene: TRBJ2-7
d_gene: NA
v_gene: TRBV6-5
CDR3nt: TGTGCCAGCAGGGGGACAAGAAACCCCTACGAGCAGTACTTC
CDR3aa: CASRGTRNPYEQYF

abundance: NA
j_gene: TRBJ2-5
d_gene: TRBD1
v_gene: TRBV19
CDR3nt: TGTGCCAGTAGTCCCACCGACAGGGGGTATGAGACCCAGTACTTC
CDR3aa: CASSPTDRGYETQYF

abundance: NA
j_gene: TRBJ2-7
d_gene: NA
v_gene: TRBV27
CDR3nt: TGTGCCAGCAGCCGGGACACCTTGGTCTACGAGCAGTACTTC
CDR3aa: CASSRDTLVYEQYF

abundance: NA
j_gene: TRBJ1-1
d_gene: NA
v_gene: TRBV6-2/TRBV6-3
CDR3nt: TGTGCCAGCAGTTACCCCGGGGGTAGCACTGAAGCTTTCTTT
CDR3aa: CASSYPGGSTEAFF

abundance: NA
j_gene: TRBJ2-1
d_gene: NA
v_gene: TRBV7-7
CDR3nt: TGTGCCAGCAGCTTATCCGGGGATGAGCAGTTCTTC
CDR3aa: CASSLSGDEQFF

abundance: NA
j_gene: TRBJ2-7
d_gene: TRBD2
v_gene: TRBV9
CDR3nt: TGTGCCAGCAGAGTCAGCTTTGGGACTAGCGGGAGCTCCTACGAGCAGTACTTC
CDR3aa: CASRVSFGTSGSSYEQYF

abundance: NA
j_gene: TRBJ2-3
d_gene: NA
v_gene: TRBV3-1/TRBV3-2
CDR3nt: TGTGCCAGCAGCCCGACTGGGTTTACTGATACGCAGTATTTT
CDR3aa: CASSPTGFTDTQYF

abundance: NA
j_gene: TRBJ2-7
d_gene: NA
v_gene: TRBV27
CDR3nt: TGTGCCAGCAGTTTAACTTTCGGGTACGAGCAGTACTTC
CDR3aa: CASSLTFGYEQYF

abundance: NA
j_gene: TRBJ1-2
d_gene: TRBD1
v_gene: TRBV19
CDR3nt: TGTGCCAGTAGTACCGGGACAGCCCCTAACTATGGCTACACCTTC
CDR3aa: CASSTGTAPNYGYTF

abundance: NA
j_gene: TRBJ2-1
d_gene: NA
v_gene: TRBV18
CDR3nt: TGTGCCAGCTCACCTAATATGCCGACAGACATCTCCTACAATGAGCAGTTCTTC
CDR3aa: CASSPNMPTDISYNEQFF

abundance: few
j_gene: TRBJ1-5
d_gene: TRBD1
v_gene: TRBV6-1
CDR3nt: TGTGCCAGCAGTGCCTCTGGGACAGGGGACAATCAGCCCCAGCATTTT
CDR3aa: CASSASGTGDNQPQHF

abundance: NA
j_gene: TRBJ2-7
d_gene: TRBD2
v_gene: TRBV19
CDR3nt: TGTGCCAGTAGTAGGATTCCGGGACTAGCTTCCTACGAGCAGTACTTC
CDR3aa: CASSRIPGLASYEQYF

abundance: NA
j_gene: TRBJ2-5
d_gene: TRBD1
v_gene: TRBV11-1
CDR3nt: TGTGCCAGCAGCTGGACAGGCCAAGAGACCCAGTACTTC
CDR3aa: CASSWTGQETQYF

abundance: NA
j_gene: TRBJ2-2
d_gene: TRBD2
v_gene: TRBV9
CDR3nt: TGTGCCAGCAGCGTTAGCGGGAGGGCCTACACCGGGGAGCTGTTTTTT
CDR3aa: CASSVSGRAYTGELFF

abundance: NA
j_gene: TRBJ2-5
d_gene: NA
v_gene: TRBV6-2/TRBV6-3
CDR3nt: TGTGCCAGCAGCCGCACAGGTGCTGAGACCCAGTACTTC
CDR3aa: CASSRTGAETQYF

abundance: NA
j_gene: TRBJ1-2
d_gene: NA
v_gene: TRBV2
CDR3nt: TGTGCCAGCAGTGACAGGCCAAGCTCGGGGGGCTACACCTTC
CDR3aa: CASSDRPSSGGYTF

abundance: NA
j_gene: TRBJ1-5
d_gene: NA
v_gene: TRBV6-5
CDR3nt: TGTGCCAGCAGGCCAAGACAGCTTAGCAATCAGCCCCAGCATTTT
CDR3aa: CASRPRQLSNQPQHF

abundance: NA
j_gene: TRBJ2-3
d_gene: TRBD2
v_gene: TRBV11-2
CDR3nt: TGTGCCAGCAGCTTAGCAGCCGGGACTAGCTTCACAGATACGCAGTATTTT
CDR3aa: CASSLAAGTSFTDTQYF

abundance: NA
j_gene: TRBJ1-6
d_gene: NA
v_gene: TRBV1
CDR3nt: TGCACCAGCAACCTACACAGGGGCCTCCACTTT
CDR3aa: CTSNLHRGLHF

abundance: NA
j_gene: TRBJ2-1
d_gene: TRBD2
v_gene: TRBV3-1/TRBV3-2
CDR3nt: TGTGCCAGCAGCTTCCAGGGACTAGCGGCCCCATACGCTTACAATGAGCAGTTCTTC
CDR3aa: CASSFQGLAAPYAYNEQFF

abundance: once
j_gene: TRBJ2-5
d_gene: NA
v_gene: TRBV18
CDR3nt: TGTGCCAGCTCACCACCGAGGCGGGATTCCAGAGAGACCCAGTACTTC
CDR3aa: CASSPPRRDSRETQYF

abundance: NA
j_gene: TRBJ1-2
d_gene: TRBD1
v_gene: TRBV6-5
CDR3nt: TGTGCCAGCAGTCCCGGGACAGGGGGGGGAGGCTACACCTTC
CDR3aa: CASSPGTGGGGYTF

abundance: once
j_gene: TRBJ2-2
d_gene: NA
v_gene: TRBV10-3
CDR3nt: TGTGCCATCGGACAGACGAACACCGGGGAGCTGTTTTTT
CDR3aa: CAIGQTNTGELFF

abundance: NA
j_gene: TRBJ1-2
d_gene: NA
v_gene: TRBV6-5
CDR3nt: TGTGCAACAAAAATTGGCAACTATGGCTACACCTTC
CDR3aa: CATKIGNYGYTF

abundance: NA
j_gene: TRBJ2-3
d_gene: NA
v_gene: TRBV3-1/TRBV3-2
CDR3nt: TGTGCCAGCAGCTATATCCCAGATACGCAGTATTTT
CDR3aa: CASSYIPDTQYF

abundance: NA
j_gene: TRBJ2-1
d_gene: TRBD1
v_gene: TRBV7-9
CDR3nt: TGTGCCAGCACCATGGAGACAGGGAACAATGAGCAGTTCTTC
CDR3aa: CASTMETGNNEQFF

abundance: NA
j_gene: TRBJ1-6
d_gene: TRBD1
v_gene: TRBV6-5
CDR3nt: TGTGCCAGCAGTTACACGGGACAGCGGAGTTCACCCCTCCACTTT
CDR3aa: CASSYTGQRSSPLHF

abundance: NA
j_gene: TRBJ1-1
d_gene: NA
v_gene: TRBV12-3/TRBV12-4
CDR3nt: TGTGCCAGCTCCTGGGGGGGGGACACTGAAGCTTTCTTT
CDR3aa: CASSWGGDTEAFF

abundance: once
j_gene: TRBJ2-3
d_gene: TRBD2
v_gene: TRBV10-1
CDR3nt: TGCGCCAGCAGGACTAGCGGTGCGGGTCTGAACACAGATACGCAGTATTTT
CDR3aa: CASRTSGAGLNTDTQYF

abundance: NA
j_gene: TRBJ2-3
d_gene: NA
v_gene: TRBV7-9
CDR3nt: TGTGCCAGCAGCACAACCGGGACTCCCGGCCGCACAGATACGCAGTATTTT
CDR3aa: CASSTTGTPGRTDTQYF

abundance: NA
j_gene: TRBJ2-2
d_gene: TRBD1
v_gene: TRBV30
CDR3nt: TGTGCCTGGAAGAGAGACAGGGGGCCTGGGGAGCTGTTTTTT
CDR3aa: CAWKRDRGPGELFF

abundance: once
j_gene: TRBJ2-1
d_gene: TRBD1
v_gene: TRBV6-5
CDR3nt: TGTGCCAGCAGAAGACAGGGGGCATCCTACAATGAGCAGTTCTTC
CDR3aa: CASRRQGASYNEQFF

abundance: NA
j_gene: TRBJ1-1
d_gene: NA
v_gene: TRBV18
CDR3nt: TGTGCCAGCTCCCGCGGATGGGGGGACACTGAAGCTTTCTTT
CDR3aa: CASSRGWGDTEAFF

abundance: NA
j_gene: TRBJ1-6
d_gene: NA
v_gene: TRBV19
CDR3nt: TGTGCCAGTAGTAGCAAGGGGAGGATAGATTCACCCCTCCACTTT
CDR3aa: CASSSKGRIDSPLHF